The T cell receptor (beta chain) described here comes from a study of T cell repertoires in cytomegalovirus infection. Study at large: Indications of both CMV infection and matching HLA type were provided by public TCR beta signatures.

This clonotype showed up just a few times. What it recognizes is unknown. V shed 3 bases and J shed 5 bases, with 16 bases lying between them. The CDR3 spans 15 residues. Per germline, CDR1 SGHDN and CDR2 FVKESK. Broader study findings: Clonotypes of TCR beta that were HLA-C-restricted and CMV-specific dominated the ex vivo response.

A single record per CDR3 protein comes from TCRdb applying MiXCR to the reads. This sample yields about 680,000 distinct CDR3 sequences, of which 20% to 30% are seen a single time; 8% belongs to the top ten. This TCR derives from a human donor in good health (CMV status not recorded). Some clones in this sample may be carry-over from other donors' samples. Sample: CD8+ T cells from PBMCs. The chain combines TRBV14 with TRBJ2-5; no definite D call. The CDR3 sequence: CASSHPPAGSETQYF. In nucleotides, the CDR3 is TGTGCCAGCAGCCACCCCCCGGCAGGATCGGAGACCCAGTACTTC.